The entry below describes one T cell receptor beta chain. The target antigen is unknown. TCRdb recomputed calls from the RT-PCR reads with MiXCR, one row per CDR3 protein. The sample has 530,000 or so distinct CDR3 sequences; approximately 10% are singletons. These data originate in a study of response to subunit inactivated influenza vaccine. Trimming cost V 3 bases and J 2 bases; bases outside gene matches: 8. Germline CDR1 is SGHTA and CDR2 is FQGNSA. The CDR3 is 17 amino acids. The study's findings and limits: Seasonal influenza vaccination, on each occasion, was suggested by the authors to recruit few new T cells.

This clonotype was sampled from a man between 50 and 59 years old who received an inactivated influenza vaccine. Sequenced material: PBMCs from blood, taken on the day of vaccination. The rearrangement uses TRBV7-2 and TRBJ1-5, with 9 bases aligning to TRBD1. Here the CDR3 DNA reads TGTGCCAGCAGCTTGCTCGGGACAGGGTTAGGCAATCAGCCCCAGCATTTT. This gives the protein CASSLLGTGLGNQPQHF.